This is a list of T cell receptor beta chains from one sample in a study of Ad26.COV2.S vaccination and SARS-CoV-2 variants. The method was immunoSEQ multiplex PCR; TCRdb's version includes in-frame clones alone and lacks a portion of them. The sample has about 350,000 clones; 85% to 90% are singletons. The specimen was peripheral blood, collected in a trial of Ad26.COV2.S vaccine versus placebo. The source is a person aged 18-65 years who received the Ad26.COV2.S COVID-19 vaccine or a placebo. Both conserved end residues are part of each CDR3. A D gene is named only where the DNA matches it firmly. Expanded clones get a size class; other rows say once, few or many, or leave the size out.

NA,many,TRBJ1-1,TRBV6-5,TGTGCCAGCATTCGGAACACTGAAGCTTTCTTT,CASIRNTEAFF
TRBD2,once,TRBJ2-2,TRBV3-1/TRBV3-2,TGTGCCAGCAGCCAAGTTCGCGGGAGTCGGACCGGGGAGCTGTTTTTT,CASSQVRGSRTGELFF
NA,once,TRBJ1-4,TRBV2,TGTGCCAGCAGGGTTCATACCACATCAACTAATGAAAAACTGTTTTTT,CASRVHTTSTNEKLFF
NA,NA,TRBJ2-5,TRBV6-5,TGTGCCAGCACCCGCTACAGGGCAGAGACCCAGTACTTC,CASTRYRAETQYF
NA,NA,TRBJ1-6,TRBV6-5,TGTGCCAGCTCCTTGGGCCGGGAGAGCTCACCCCTCCACTTT,CASSLGRESSPLHF
NA,NA,TRBJ1-2,TRBV28,TGTGCCAGCAGTTACCATTTGGGAGGGGGACCTGCTGGCTACACCTTC,CASSYHLGGGPAGYTF
NA,NA,TRBJ1-6,TRBV5-6,TGTGCCAGCAGACAACAGGCGTGGAGTTCACCCCTCCACTTT,CASRQQAWSSPLHF
NA,NA,TRBJ1-4,TRBV29-1,TGCAGCGCCCTATTTCCTAATGAAAAACTGTTTTTT,CSALFPNEKLFF
NA,NA,TRBJ2-1,TRBV24-1,TGTGCCACCAGTGATTCGGATGAGTGGAACAATGAGCAGTTCTTC,CATSDSDEWNNEQFF
TRBD1,NA,TRBJ2-7,TRBV28,TGTGCCAGCAGATCAACGGGACAGGGTGACGAGCAGTACTTC,CASRSTGQGDEQYF
TRBD2,NA,TRBJ2-7,TRBV5-6,TGTGCCAGCAGCCGGCGCGGGAGTTCCCCTGAGCAGTACTTC,CASSRRGSSPEQYF
TRBD1,NA,TRBJ2-7,TRBV5-8,TGTGCCAGCAGGCCTCGCGGACAGGGGTACGAGCAGTACTTC,CASRPRGQGYEQYF
NA,NA,TRBJ1-6,TRBV18,TGTGCCAGCTCACGGTCAGGGGCTTCACCCCTCCACTTT,CASSRSGASPLHF
NA,NA,TRBJ1-5,TRBV5-6,TGTGCCAGCAGCCGAGTCCAGAGCAATCAGCCCCAGCATTTT,CASSRVQSNQPQHF
NA,few,TRBJ2-2,TRBV7-9,TGTGCCAGCAGCCCACACACCGGGGAGCTGTTTTTT,CASSPHTGELFF
NA,NA,TRBJ1-1,TRBV6-4,TGTGCCAGCAGTTCCATTGGGGGCGCTGAAGCTTTCTTT,CASSSIGGAEAFF
NA,NA,TRBJ1-1,TRBV11-2,TGTGCCAGCAGCTTCGCACAGGTGAACACTGAAGCTTTCTTT,CASSFAQVNTEAFF
NA,NA,TRBJ1-2,TRBV25-1,TGTGCCAGCAGTGACTCCCGCCCGGACGGCTTCTATGGCTACACCTTC,CASSDSRPDGFYGYTF
TRBD1,NA,TRBJ1-1,TRBV5-8,TGTGCCAGCAGCATACGGGACAGGGGGCTCTCTGAAGCTTTCTTT,CASSIRDRGLSEAFF
TRBD1,NA,TRBJ1-4,TRBV9,TGTGCCAGCCAGCTGGACAGGTTTATCCTCCAAAAAACTCTGTTTTTT,CASQLDRFILQKTLFF
NA,NA,TRBJ1-6,TRBV7-9,TGTGCCAGCAGCTTAGACGGGTTTAGTAATTCACCCCTCCACTTT,CASSLDGFSNSPLHF
NA,NA,TRBJ2-1,TRBV3-1/TRBV3-2,TGTGCCAGCAGCCAAGGAGGAGGGGAAAGTGAGCAGTTCTTC,CASSQGGGESEQFF
NA,once,TRBJ2-1,TRBV19,TGTGCCAGTAGTATAGACATGGGGGCTGGGGACAATGAGCAGTTCTTC,CASSIDMGAGDNEQFF
NA,NA,TRBJ1-6,TRBV20-1,TGCAGTGCTAGTCGGGACAAAAATTCACCCCTCCACTTT,CSASRDKNSPLHF
NA,NA,TRBJ1-1,TRBV7-6,TGTGCCAGCAGCGATACGGCGGGCTTGGGTACTGAAGCTTTCTTT,CASSDTAGLGTEAFF
TRBD1,NA,TRBJ1-6,TRBV28,TGTGCCAGCAGTTTTTGGGGACAGGGAAGTTCACCCCTCCACTTT,CASSFWGQGSSPLHF
NA,NA,TRBJ2-7,TRBV3-1/TRBV3-2,TGTGCCAGCAGCCAAGACCCCGAGGACTACGAGCAGTACTTC,CASSQDPEDYEQYF
NA,NA,TRBJ1-5,TRBV15,TGTGCCACCGATAAAGACAGAAATCAGCCCCAGCATTTT,CATDKDRNQPQHF
NA,NA,TRBJ2-2,TRBV2,TGTGCCAGCAGTGTCGGCAGGGACGGGGAGCTGTTTTTT,CASSVGRDGELFF
TRBD1,NA,TRBJ1-6,TRBV5-4,TGTGCCAGCAGCTTGACAGGGGGCATGGATTCACCCCTCCACTTT,CASSLTGGMDSPLHF
TRBD2,NA,TRBJ2-7,TRBV9,TGTGCCAGCAGCGTAGCTGGGACTAGCGTCTCCTACGAGCAGTACTTC,CASSVAGTSVSYEQYF
TRBD2,NA,TRBJ2-1,TRBV28,TGTGCCAGCAGCCCAAGACTAGCGGGAGTGACCTACAATGAGCAGTTCTTC,CASSPRLAGVTYNEQFF
NA,NA,TRBJ1-1,TRBV18,TGTGCCAGCTCACCACCCGGTGATTGGAGGAACACTGAAGCTTTCTTT,CASSPPGDWRNTEAFF
NA,NA,TRBJ1-2,TRBV12-3/TRBV12-4,TGTGCCAGCAGTCGTCAGTTCTATGGCTACACCTTC,CASSRQFYGYTF
TRBD1,NA,TRBJ1-2,TRBV6-5,TGTGCCAGCAGTCCGGGACAGGGAAACTATGGCTACACCTTC,CASSPGQGNYGYTF
NA,NA,TRBJ1-5,TRBV24-1,TGTGCCACCGGGGAAAAACGGTCAGATCAGCCCCAGCATTTT,CATGEKRSDQPQHF
TRBD2,NA,TRBJ2-1,TRBV30,TGTGCCTGGGCGACTAGCGGGAGACACAATGAGCAGTTCTTC,CAWATSGRHNEQFF
NA,NA,TRBJ1-1,TRBV19,TGTGCCAGTAGTACCAGACAGTCTTCGAACACTGAAGCTTTCTTT,CASSTRQSSNTEAFF
TRBD1,NA,TRBJ1-2,TRBV29-1,TGCAGCGACGGGACAGGGGGCGGCTACACCTTC,CSDGTGGGYTF
TRBD1,few,TRBJ2-7,TRBV19,TGTGCCAGTAGTATAGTCTTTCCTGACAGGGATGCCTCCTACGAGCAGTACTTC,CASSIVFPDRDASYEQYF
NA,NA,TRBJ1-1,TRBV6-5,TGTGCCAGCAGCCTTGTCGAGAACACTGAAGCTTTCTTT,CASSLVENTEAFF
NA,NA,TRBJ1-2,TRBV24-1,TGTGCCACCAGTGATTCTCTCAGGGGCGGCTACACCTTC,CATSDSLRGGYTF
NA,NA,TRBJ1-1,TRBV6-5,TGTGCCAGCAGTAGATCACAGGCCCGGGGGACTGAAGCTTTCTTT,CASSRSQARGTEAFF
NA,NA,TRBJ2-3,TRBV19,TGTGCCAGTACCACCGGGTTCTATTCCTCCGGACTCACAGATACGCAGTATTTT,CASTTGFYSSGLTDTQYF
TRBD1,NA,TRBJ1-5,TRBV19,TGTGCCAGTACAATACAGGGGCAAGGTCAGCCCCAGCATTTT,CASTIQGQGQPQHF
NA,NA,TRBJ2-7,TRBV2,TGTGCCAGCAGTGAAGCCGGGCACGAGCAGTACTTC,CASSEAGHEQYF
TRBD2,NA,TRBJ2-5,TRBV2,TGTGCCAGCTGCGCGTCTAGCGGGGGGGCCGGGGAGACCCAGTACTTC,CASCASSGGAGETQYF
TRBD1,NA,TRBJ2-5,TRBV2,TGTGCCAGCAGTGAAGCCCCGACAGGGTGGCAAGAGACCCAGTACTTC,CASSEAPTGWQETQYF
TRBD2,NA,TRBJ2-2,TRBV23-1,TGCGCCAGCAGGCCGGGACTAACCTACACCGGGGAGCTGTTTTTT,CASRPGLTYTGELFF
TRBD1,NA,TRBJ2-2,TRBV4-1,TGCGCCAGCAAGAAAGGGGGCGCAGAAACCGGGGAGCTGTTTTTT,CASKKGGAETGELFF
NA,once,TRBJ1-1,TRBV27,TGTGCCAGCAGTCTGCTTCAACAGGGTCGGGCTTTCTTT,CASSLLQQGRAFF